Listed here are 16 T cell receptor beta chains from one sample, sequenced in a study of shared clonotypes between healthy human individuals. Sequencing used immunoSEQ multiplex PCR; TCRdb keeps in-frame clones, though not all of them. The profile covers around 1.5 million clones, with around 98% appearing a single time and roughly 0.45% taken by the ten largest. Source material: naive CD4+ T cells sorted from blood. Subset here: CD45RA+ positively selected. These receptors came from a man aged 25 to 40 in good health.

This clone appeared a single time. The chain links TRBV10-1 to TRBJ2-1; 12 nucleotides match TRBD2. The length of the CDR3 is 16 residues. V trimming: 5 bases; J trimming: 8 bases; junction bases outside the gene matches: 10. Germline V gene data show CDR1 as WNHNN and CDR2 as SYGVQD (reference sequence). The CDR3 DNA sequence: TGCGCCAGCAGTCCAAGAAGGACTAGCGGGATGGATGAGCAGTTCTTC. It encodes CASSPRRTSGMDEQFF.

This chain joins TRBV7-9 and TRBJ2-7; D possibly corresponds to TRBD2 (5 bases). The germline V gene encodes CDR1 SEHNR and CDR2 FQNEAQ (reference sequence). The CDR3 is made up of 12 amino acids. Trimming stripped 5 bases from V and 6 bases from J, with 11 bases between. CDR3 DNA sequence: TGTGCCAGCAGCCCGGGGTTCATCGAGCAGTACTTC. Amino acid sequence: CASSPGFIEQYF.

The chain joins TRBV7-2 to TRBJ2-2; no reliable D call. V was shortened by 0 bases and J by 12 bases, with 8 bases between the two germline ends. CDR3 length equals 12 residues. The germline V gene has CDR1 SGHTA and CDR2 FQGNSA. The CDR3 region has the DNA TGTGCCAGCAGCTTAGCCCCAGGAAAGCTGTTTTTT. It specifies CASSLAPGKLFF.

This chain uses TRBV5-6 with TRBJ1-5; perhaps TRBD1 as D (5 bases). CDR3 length equals 15 residues. Germline values: CDR1 SGHDT, CDR2 YYEEEE. The ends were cut back, 1 base at V and 1 base at J, with 9 bases in the middle. CDR3 amino acids: CASSLLTESNQPQHF. The CDR3, as DNA: TGTGCCAGCAGCTTGTTGACAGAGAGCAATCAGCCCCAGCATTTT.

The V gene is TRBV6-1, the J gene TRBJ2-1; tentatively, D is TRBD2 (6 bases). V was shortened by 6 bases and J by 8 bases, with 14 bases between the two germline ends. Germline V gives CDR1 MNHNS, CDR2 SASEGT. This CDR3 has 13 residues. CDR3: CASRFRDLDEQFF. CDR3 nucleotides: TGTGCCAGCAGATTTAGGGACTTAGATGAGCAGTTCTTC.

J is TRBJ2-3 and V is TRBV18; D is ambiguous. V was cut by 5 bases and J by 6 bases, with 12 bases left in between. Germline-derived CDR1 and CDR2 are KGHSH and LQKENI. This CDR3 region has 13 residues. The CDR3 region is CASSTNLLDTQYF. The CDR3 DNA follows: TGTGCCAGCTCAACAAACCTCCTTGATACGCAGTATTTT.

This chain joins TRBV7-2 and TRBJ2-3, with unresolved D. V dropped 2 bases and J dropped 4 bases, with 7 bases sitting between them. The CDR3 sequence is 13 residues long. The germline CDR1 and CDR2 sequences are SGHTA and FQGNSA. DNA of the CDR3: TGTGCCAGCAGCTTAAAAGGACCAGATACGCAGTATTTT. Its protein is CASSLKGPDTQYF.

V is TRBV28 and J is TRBJ1-2; no firm D call. The germline CDR1 and CDR2 sequences are MDHEN and SYDVKM. The CDR3 loop spans 13 amino acids. The V end was cut by 7 bases, the J end by 4 bases, with 13 bases between. The CDR3 protein is CASTPAGVYGYTF. Written as DNA, the CDR3 is TGTGCCAGCACCCCGGCCGGCGTCTATGGCTACACCTTC.

A remark on this clone: A junction end diverges from the germline sequence, so it may reflect a read error. The chain has TRBV7-9 and TRBJ2-7; tentatively, D is TRBD1 (6 bases). From germline, CDR1 is SEHNR and CDR2 FQNEAQ (reference sequence). This CDR3 has 15 amino acids. The DNA of the CDR3 is TGTGCCAGCAGCTCCGACGGCGACAGGCCCTACGTGCAGTACTTC. Protein: CASSSDGDRPYVQYF.

The V gene is TRBV18, the J gene TRBJ2-4, with 9 bases that match TRBD1. Germline V gives CDR1 KGHSH, CDR2 LQKENI. This CDR3 is built from 15 residues. The junction had 3 bases not matched to a gene; V was cut back by 3 bases and J by 3 bases. CDR3 DNA: TGTGCCAGCTCACCGGGACAGGGACACAAAAACATTCAGTACTTC. The encoded protein is CASSPGQGHKNIQYF.

This chain links TRBV5-1 with TRBJ2-1, with D possibly matching TRBD2 (6 bases). The V and J ends lost 4 bases and 1 base respectively, with 15 bases between them. Germline CDR1 is SGHRS and CDR2 is YFSETQ. The CDR3 contains 16 residues. CDR3 bases: TGCGCCAGCAGCCCACGGGCTAGCGAATCCTACAATGAGCAGTTCTTC. Its protein is CASSPRASESYNEQFF.

As concerns this clone: The identical CDR3 is also encoded by other nucleotide sequences in the sample. The V and J genes are TRBV7-9 and TRBJ2-5, with D hard to call. This CDR3 is built from 11 residues. Germline V CDR1 and CDR2: SEHNR, FQNEAQ (reference sequence). Trimming shortened V by 5 bases and J by 2 bases, and 3 bases separated the two germline ends. The CDR3 loop is CASSRQETQYF. The CDR3, as DNA: TGTGCCAGCAGCCGTCAAGAGACCCAGTACTTC. The variable domain in full, with the rest retrieved from reference TRBV7-9 and TRBJ2-5, is DTGVSQNPRHKITKRGQNVTFRCDPISEHNRLYWYRQTLGQGPEFLTYFQNEAQLEKSRLLSDRFSAERPKGSFSTLEIQRTEQGDSAMYLCASSRQETQYFGPGTRLLVL.

The rearrangement uses TRBV5-1 and TRBJ2-7; TRBD2 aligns across 14 bases. There are 16 residues in the CDR3. The V and J ends lost 6 bases and 4 bases, in that order; junction bases with no gene match: 9. Germline CDR1 reads SGHRS; CDR2 reads YFSETQ. This CDR3 is CASTRLAGGPGYEQYF. DNA of the CDR3: TGCGCCAGCACGCGACTAGCGGGAGGGCCGGGGTACGAGCAGTACTTC.

The rearrangement links TRBV2 to TRBJ2-3; D not certain. V was trimmed by 6 bases and J by 6 bases, leaving 13 bases between them. Germline V CDR1 and CDR2: SNHLY, FYNNEI. There are 13 residues in the CDR3. CDR3 nucleotide sequence: TGTGCCAGCAGCGACCAGTTGTTGGATACGCAGTATTTT. This translates into CASSDQLLDTQYF.

CDR3 in DNA: TGTGCCAGCAGCCACCCCCCCGGACAGCCCAAAACTAACTATGGCTACACCTTC. This gives the protein CASSHPPGQPKTNYGYTF. The chain combines TRBV28 with TRBJ1-2, with a weak D call TRBD1 (6 bases). Germline V gene lookup returns CDR1 MDHEN and CDR2 SYDVKM. The CDR3 contains 18 residues. V gave up 6 bases and J gave up 0 bases, with 23 bases separating them.

For this clone: This same CDR3 is encoded by further DNA sequences in the sample. This chain uses TRBV11-3 with TRBJ2-1; D is possibly TRBD1 (5 bases). The V end lost 2 bases, the J end lost 0 bases, and 5 bases lay between the germline ends. This CDR3 contains 14 residues. CDR1 SGHNT and CDR2 YENEEA come from the germline V gene. The CDR3, as DNA: TGTGCCAGCAGCTTAAGGGGCTCCTACAATGAGCAGTTCTTC. It translates to CASSLRGSYNEQFF.